This entry concerns a single T cell receptor beta chain. Antigen: not known. TCRdb analysed the PCR reads with MiXCR anew, one entry per CDR3 protein. The data show about 640,000 distinct CDR3 sequences, about 20% seen once. These data are taken from a study of molecular identifiers for immune sequencing clone quantification. Points from the study as a whole: In naive cells, under 1% of molecules belonged to clones above 20 RNA copies, against over 97% in effector cells. Highly expanded clone sizes could be underestimated through barcode sharing by identical TCR molecules.

The V segment lost 0 bases and the J segment 7 bases; nucleotides outside the gene matches: 5. This CDR3 has 14 amino acids. Germline V gives CDR1 MNHEY, CDR2 SMNVEV (reference sequence). The TCR was taken from a human donor in good health. Some libraries in this study had Jurkat cell RNA spiked in. The chain employs TRBV27 and TRBJ1-2, with TRBD1 identical over 7 bases. The sample was naive CD8+ T cells from blood, with Jurkat cell RNA spiked in. Regarding subset: FACS-sorted CD8+CD4-CCR7+CD45RA+ naive T cells. The CDR3 sequence: CASSLSGGWFGYTF. The DNA of the CDR3 is TGTGCCAGCAGTTTATCAGGGGGCTGGTTTGGCTACACCTTC.